This is a list of T cell receptor beta chains from one sample in a study of blood T cell dynamics during melanoma immunotherapy. The assay was immunoSEQ multiplex PCR, and TCRdb's table has in-frame clones only and misses some. The repertoire holds over 3,500 clones, with about 78% as singletons. Sequencing used blood, obtained from a patient treated with checkpoint blockade. These receptors were taken from a human donor with melanoma. CDR3s include the opening cysteine and the closing phenylalanine or tryptophan. A D gene is named only where the DNA matches it firmly. Part of the rows lack a size; the others show once, few, many or a class for expanded clones.

length	D	size	V	J	CDR3	DNA
12	-	-	TRBV2	TRBJ2-3	CASRLSLDTQYF	TGTGCCAGCAGGCTCTCTTTAGATACGCAGTATTTT
15	-	once	TRBV11-1	TRBJ2-2	CASSWGAVYTGELFF	TGTGCCAGCAGCTGGGGCGCAGTTTACACCGGGGAGCTGTTTTTT
14	TRBD1	-	TRBV11-1	TRBJ1-4	CASEETGSSEKLFF	TGTGCCAGCGAAGAGACAGGGTCGAGTGAAAAACTGTTTTTT
14	-	-	TRBV29-1	TRBJ2-5	CSVAPRGVQETQYF	TGCAGCGTGGCGCCTCGCGGGGTCCAAGAGACCCAGTACTTC
15	-	-	TRBV5-6	TRBJ1-4	CASRGQAATNEKLFF	TGTGCCAGCAGAGGACAAGCTGCAACTAATGAAAAACTGTTTTTT
10	-	-	TRBV10-2	TRBJ1-1	CASSESQAFF	TGCGCCAGCAGTGAGTCCCAAGCTTTCTTT
15	-	-	TRBV5-1	TRBJ2-1	CASSLEGGSYNEQFF	TGCGCCAGCAGCTTAGAGGGGGGGTCATACAATGAGCAGTTCTTC
14	-	-	TRBV10-3	TRBJ2-7	CAISESTSPYGQYF	TGTGCCATCAGTGAGTCGACTTCGCCCTACGGGCAGTACTTC
16	TRBD1	-	TRBV29-1	TRBJ1-2	CSDTAPGDRANYGYTF	TGCAGCGACACTGCGCCCGGGGACAGGGCAAACTATGGCTACACCTTC
18	TRBD2	few	TRBV11-3	TRBJ2-7	CASSLERGGGAGTYEQYF	TGTGCCAGCAGCTTAGAAAGAGGCGGGGGGGCCGGAACCTACGAGCAGTACTTC
17	-	-	TRBV7-9	TRBJ1-3	CASSLGEGEVSGNTIYF	TGTGCCAGCAGCTTAGGGGAGGGGGAAGTCTCTGGAAACACCATATATTTT
12	-	-	TRBV19	TRBJ1-5	CASTIGNQPQHF	TGTGCCAGTACGATCGGCAATCAGCCCCAGCATTTT
15	TRBD2	-	TRBV2	TRBJ2-1	CASSVSSGSYNEQFF	TGTGCCAGCAGTGTATCTAGCGGATCCTACAATGAGCAGTTCTTC
14	-	-	TRBV4-2	TRBJ2-5	CASSPGTQQETQYF	TGTGCCAGCAGCCCCGGGACGCAACAAGAGACCCAGTACTTC
15	TRBD2	-	TRBV5-4	TRBJ2-1	CASSPASGGVNEQFF	TGTGCCAGCAGCCCCGCTAGCGGGGGGGTAAATGAGCAGTTCTTC
14	-	medium-sized	TRBV7-8	TRBJ2-4	CASSPGERVNIQYF	TGTGCCAGCAGCCCCGGGGAGAGGGTGAACATTCAGTACTTC
17	TRBD1	-	TRBV7-8	TRBJ1-6	CASSLVLGGQSNSPLHF	TGTGCCAGCAGCTTAGTGTTGGGGGGACAGTCTAATTCACCCCTCCACTTT
15	-	-	TRBV5-1	TRBJ2-7	CASSLGRSLAAEQYF	TGCGCCAGCAGCTTGGGTCGCAGTCTTGCGGCCGAGCAGTACTTC
16	-	-	TRBV7-2	TRBJ2-5	CASSLDDRGGQETQYF	TGTGCCAGCAGCTTAGATGATCGTGGGGGGCAAGAGACCCAGTACTTC
13	-	few	TRBV11-3	TRBJ1-2	CASSAVGRYGYTF	TGTGCCAGCAGCGCCGTGGGAAGGTATGGCTACACCTTC
12	-	few	TRBV5-4	TRBJ2-7	CASSLEWDEQYF	TGTGCCAGCAGCTTGGAATGGGACGAGCAGTACTTC
13	-	-	TRBV6-6	TRBJ1-2	CASSRGGPSGYTF	TGTGCCAGCTCCCGGGGGGGGCCAAGTGGCTACACCTTC
13	-	few	TRBV6-5	TRBJ1-5	CASSYDGNQPQHF	TGTGCCAGCAGTTACGACGGAAACCAGCCCCAGCATTTT
15	TRBD1	-	TRBV6-1	TRBJ2-7	CASSARDRGLYEQYF	TGTGCCAGCAGTGCCCGGGACAGGGGGCTCTACGAGCAGTACTTC
16	TRBD2	-	TRBV11-2	TRBJ2-1	CASSFSTSGEYNEQFF	TGTGCCAGCAGCTTCTCGACTAGCGGGGAGTACAATGAGCAGTTCTTC
14	TRBD1	-	TRBV10-3	TRBJ1-5	CAISVGTENQPQHF	TGTGCCATCAGTGTAGGGACAGAGAATCAGCCCCAGCATTTT
14	-	-	TRBV2	TRBJ2-7	CASRFEGGRYEQYF	TGTGCCAGCAGGTTCGAAGGGGGTCGCTACGAGCAGTACTTC
14	-	-	TRBV5-1	TRBJ1-6	CASSNGQSNSPLHF	TGCGCCAGCAGCAATGGACAGAGTAATTCACCCCTCCACTTT